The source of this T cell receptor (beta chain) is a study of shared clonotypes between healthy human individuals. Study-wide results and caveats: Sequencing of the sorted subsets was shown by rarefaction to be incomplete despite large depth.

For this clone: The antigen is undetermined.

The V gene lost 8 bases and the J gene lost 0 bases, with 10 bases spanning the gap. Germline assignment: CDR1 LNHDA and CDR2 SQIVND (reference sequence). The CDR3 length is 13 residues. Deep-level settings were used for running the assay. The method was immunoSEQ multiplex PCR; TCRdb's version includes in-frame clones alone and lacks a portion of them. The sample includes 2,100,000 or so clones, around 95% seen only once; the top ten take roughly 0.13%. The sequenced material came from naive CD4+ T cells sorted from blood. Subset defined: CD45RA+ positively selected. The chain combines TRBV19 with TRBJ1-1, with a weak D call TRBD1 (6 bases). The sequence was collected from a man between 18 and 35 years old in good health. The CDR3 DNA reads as TGTGCCAGTCTGGACAGCATGAACACTGAAGCTTTCTTT. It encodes CASLDSMNTEAFF.